This T cell receptor beta chain was observed in a study of blood T cell repertoires in COVID-19. Study as a whole: The United States, Italy and Spain provided the acute and convalescent COVID-19 samples.

In the source study's methods: Scientists estimated how many nucleated cells there were by amplifying reference gene primers. This table comes from immunoSEQ multiplex PCR, and its TCRdb copy is limited to in-frame clones, with some not included. V, J and clone size are those of that table, while D and trimming were read from the DNA. The sample comprises roughly 200,000 clones, about 88% of which are singletons, and roughly 2.5% rests with the top ten. Participant reports of clinical history set cohort assignment. Two negative PCRs, clearance, or symptom resolution were required of recovered Cohort 3 donors. Trimming cost V 4 bases and J 6 bases, with 15 bases left between them. In germline, CDR1 is PRHDT, CDR2 FYEKMQ (reference sequence). The CDR3 is 14 amino acids.

The source material was PBMCs or T cells enriched from blood (not recorded which). The clonotype comes from a woman aged 25 to 39 who had recovered from COVID-19. The chain uses TRBV13 and TRBJ1-1, with a possible D match to TRBD1 (6 bases). CDR3 sequence (DNA): TGTGCCAGCAGCTCATCCAGGGGATTCGCTGAAGCTTTCTTT. It codes for CASSSSRGFAEAFF. The variable domain in full, completed from reference TRBV13 and TRBJ1-1, reads AAGVIQSPRHLIKEKRETATLKCYPIPRHDTVYWYQQGPGQDPQFLISFYEKMQSDKGSIPDRFSAQQFSDYHSELNMSSLELGDSALYFCASSSSRGFAEAFFGQGTRLTVV.